A selection of T cell receptor beta chains follows, all from one sample in a study of cytomegalovirus exposure and HLA in healthy donors. TCRdb keeps only in-frame clones here, not all; method: immunoSEQ multiplex PCR. The data contain about 140,000 clones, about 86% of them seen just once; the ten biggest clones take up roughly 3%. Sequencing was performed on PBMCs. All receptors derive from a man aged 18-30 years in good health and CMV-seronegative. Each CDR3 is given with its conserved first and last residue. A D gene is named only where the DNA matches it firmly. Clone size, where shown, is once, few, many, or a class for clones that have expanded.

>.|.|TRBJ1-2|TRBV7-2
CASSFGVIEGGYTF
TGTGCCAGCAGCTTCGGGGTTATCGAGGGTGGCTACACCTTC
>TRBD1|once|TRBJ1-6|TRBV12-5
CASGSRQGRGSPLHF
TGTGCTAGTGGTTCGCGACAGGGTCGGGGTTCACCCCTCCACTTT
>.|.|TRBJ2-3|TRBV25-1
CATSQGDTQYF
TGTGCCACTTCCCAGGGGGATACGCAGTATTTT
>.|.|TRBJ2-3|TRBV19
CASTGQMETDTQYF
TGTGCCAGTACAGGACAAATGGAGACAGATACGCAGTATTTT
>TRBD2|.|TRBJ2-2|TRBV28
CASSLITGLAGGPTGELFF
TGTGCCAGCAGTTTAATTACGGGGTTAGCGGGAGGGCCAACCGGGGAGCTGTTTTTT
>TRBD1|.|TRBJ2-3|TRBV5-1
CASSGRDRGSPSRDTQYF
TGCGCCAGCAGCGGCCGGGACAGGGGTTCTCCTTCACGTGATACGCAGTATTTT
>.|.|TRBJ2-5|TRBV7-2
CASSANRGTQYF
TGTGCCAGCAGCGCCAACCGGGGGACCCAGTACTTC
>TRBD1|.|TRBJ1-6|TRBV6-1
CASSEDRAYNSPLHF
TGTGCCAGCAGTGAGGACAGGGCCTATAATTCACCCCTCCACTTT
>.|.|TRBJ1-5|TRBV11-2
CASSAGFRQPQHF
TGTGCCAGCAGCGCAGGTTTTCGGCAGCCCCAGCATTTT
>TRBD2|.|TRBJ2-1|TRBV6-5
CASRLGGGGYNEQFF
TGTGCCAGCAGACTAGGCGGGGGGGGTTACAATGAGCAGTTCTTC
>.|few|TRBJ1-1|TRBV5-4
CASSFARQTEAFF
TGTGCCAGCAGCTTTGCCAGACAGACTGAAGCTTTCTTT